A single sample is the source of the 20 T cell receptor beta chains below, sequenced in a study of T cell responses to AZD1222 COVID-19 vaccine. Only in-frame clones appear in the TCRdb table, and some are missing; sequencing was by immunoSEQ multiplex PCR. The table shows 75,000 to 100,000 clones, with more than 80% occurring only once. Specimen: peripheral blood, collected on day 0 of AZD1222 vaccination. These receptors were collected from an adult in good health.

The genes are TRBV15 and TRBJ1-5, with a tentative D call TRBD1 (6 bases). CDR1 LNHNV and CDR2 YYDKDF come from the germline V gene (reference sequence). Trimming took 8 bases from V and 3 from J, leaving 11 bases between them. There are 13 residues in the CDR3. This CDR3 reads CATSTGYNQPQHF. The CDR3 region has the DNA TGTGCCACCTCGACAGGTTACAATCAGCCCCAGCATTTT. Full variable domain (rest looked up from reference TRBV15 and TRBJ1-5): DAMVIQNPRYQVTQFGKPVTLSCSQTLNHNVMYWYQQKSSQAPKLLFHYYDKDFNNEADTPDNFQSRRPNTSFCFLDIRSPGLGDTAMYLCATSTGYNQPQHFGDGTRLSIL.

This chain uses TRBV7-3 with TRBJ1-1; no definite D call. The CDR3 is 13 amino acids. Per germline, CDR1 SGHTA and CDR2 FQGTGA. V was trimmed by 5 bases and J by 3 bases, leaving 10 bases between them. The CDR3 nucleotides read TGTGCCAGCAGCCCCGACACATACACTGAAGCTTTCTTT. Residues: CASSPDTYTEAFF.

This clone was counted a few times. This chain joins TRBV7-2 and TRBJ1-2; possibly TRBD1 for D (6 bases). CDR1 SGHTA and CDR2 FQGNSA come from the germline V gene. Trimming removed 6 bases from V and 0 bases from J, with 20 bases in between. This CDR3 has 17 residues. The CDR3 nucleotides read TGTGCCAGCAGGTGGTGGACAGTACGAGATGCTAACTATGGCTACACCTTC. Protein sequence: CASRWWTVRDANYGYTF.

Concerning this clone: Sequence at one end of the junction differs from germline and may be a read error. V usage is TRBV11-2 and J usage is TRBJ1-2, with TRBD1 matching over 9 bases. This CDR3 has 11 residues. Germline V gene sequence: CDR1 SGHAT, CDR2 FQNNGV. CDR3 protein: CASSTGGGQGF. As DNA, the CDR3 is TGTGCCAGCAGCACCGGGGGGGGACAGGGCTTC. Using reference TRBV11-2 and TRBJ1-2 for the parts outside the CDR3, the full variable domain is EAGVAQSPRYKIIEKRQSVAFWCNPISGHATLYWYQQILGQGPKLLIQFQNNGVVDDSQLPKDRFSAERLKGVDSTLKIQPAKLEDSAVYLCASSTGGGQGFGSGTRLTVV.

This chain links TRBV3-1 (or the pseudogene TRBV3-2) with TRBJ2-3; 13 nucleotides line up with TRBD2. CDR1 is LGHDT and CDR2 is YNNKEL in the germline V gene (reference sequence). This CDR3 is 16 amino acids long. V lost 1 base, J lost 6 bases, and 4 bases stayed unmatched. In nucleotides, the CDR3 is TGTGCCAGCAGCCAAGCGACTAGCGGGGGGTATGATACGCAGTATTTT. This gives the protein CASSQATSGGYDTQYF.

The chain uses TRBV12-2 and TRBJ1-1. TRBV12-2 is a pseudogene locus. CDR3 size: 18 residues. The CDR3, as DNA: TGTGCAAGTCGCTTAAACCTCGGGGGGCTGAGGGGAAGAACTGAAGCTTTCTTT. Translated: CASRLNLGGLRGRTEAFF.

The V gene is TRBV7-8, the J gene TRBJ2-7, with D tentatively TRBD2 (6 bases). CDR3 size: 13 residues. Germline lookup yields CDR1 SGHVS and CDR2 FQNEAQ. The V and J ends lost 4 bases and 5 bases respectively, with 12 bases between them. The CDR3 region is CASSYPREDEQYF. The CDR3 DNA is TGTGCCAGCAGCTACCCGAGGGAGGACGAGCAGTACTTC.

This chain joins TRBV19 and TRBJ2-7; D assignment may be TRBD1 or TRBD2 (5 bases each). The CDR3 runs 13 residues. Germline V gene data show CDR1 as LNHDA and CDR2 as SQIVND (reference sequence). With 8 bases removed from V and 7 bases from J, the gap between germline ends came to 18 bases. CDR3 DNA sequence: TGTGCCAGTTCGGGACCCACCTACGGGGAGCAGTACTTC. Residues: CASSGPTYGEQYF.

The genes are TRBV5-1 and TRBJ2-3; D ambiguous. V was trimmed by 0 bases and J by 6 bases, leaving 2 bases between them. CDR3 length: 11 residues. Germline V gene lookup returns CDR1 SGHRS and CDR2 YFSETQ. CDR3 amino acids: CASSLDDTQYF. The DNA for the CDR3 is TGCGCCAGCAGCTTGGATGATACGCAGTATTTT.

The rearrangement uses TRBV7-9 and TRBJ1-6; 8 bases align to TRBD1. The CDR3 is 14 amino acids. The junction had 5 bases not matched to a gene; V was cut back by 6 bases and J by 7 bases. CDR1 is SEHNR and CDR2 is FQNEAQ in the germline V gene (reference sequence). CDR3 in amino acids: CASRPTGGNSPLHF. CDR3 bases: TGTGCCAGCAGACCCACAGGGGGGAATTCACCCCTCCACTTT.

A note on this clone: The identical CDR3 is also encoded by other nucleotide sequences in the sample. The chain combines TRBV2 with TRBJ2-5; 8 bases align to TRBD2. Germline-derived CDR1 and CDR2 are SNHLY and FYNNEI. J lost 2 bases, V lost 3 bases, and 5 bases had no gene match. The CDR3 has 15 amino acids. CDR3 DNA: TGTGCCAGCAGTGAGTTAGCGGGAAGACAAGAGACCCAGTACTTC. Translation: CASSELAGRQETQYF.

The chain combines TRBV2 with TRBJ1-5; no firm D call. CDR3 length equals 14 residues. V was cut by 4 bases and J by 11 bases, with 18 bases left in between. Germline V gene lookup returns CDR1 SNHLY and CDR2 FYNNEI. CDR3 sequence: CASSGIFLGLTQHF. The CDR3 DNA reads TGTGCCAGCAGTGGGATCTTTCTAGGGCTTACCCAGCATTTT.

The chain links TRBV4-1 to TRBJ2-1, with 11 bases that match TRBD2. J lost 4 bases, V lost 5 bases, and 10 bases had no gene match. The CDR3 is 17 residues long. Germline V lookup: CDR1 MGHRA, CDR2 YSYEKL. CDR3 protein: CASSLATGLAAYNEQFF. CDR3 coding DNA: TGCGCCAGCAGCTTGGCTACGGGACTAGCGGCGTACAATGAGCAGTTCTTC.

The V and J genes are TRBV30 and TRBJ1-5; D is unclear. Per the germline V gene, CDR1 is GTSNPN and CDR2 is SVGIG (reference sequence). The CDR3 runs 13 residues. V was trimmed by 2 bases and J by 1 base, leaving 6 bases between them. The CDR3 is CAWSPGSNQPQHF. CDR3 DNA: TGTGCCTGGAGTCCCGGGAGCAATCAGCCCCAGCATTTT. Filled out from reference TRBV30 and TRBJ1-5, the complete variable domain reads SQTIHQWPATLVQPVGSPLSLECTVEGTSNPNLYWYRQAAGRGLQLLFYSVGIGQISSEVPQNLSASRPQDRQFILSSKKLLLSDSGFYLCAWSPGSNQPQHFGDGTRLSIL.

The V and J genes are TRBV7-9 and TRBJ2-3, with 11 bases aligning to TRBD2. With 5 bases clipped from V and 5 bases from J, the junction kept 12 bases outside the gene matches. Germline CDR1 reads SEHNR; CDR2 reads FQNEAQ (reference sequence). The CDR3 is made up of 17 amino acids. The CDR3 is CASSPNYLAGGRDTQYF. For the CDR3, the DNA is TGTGCCAGCAGCCCCAACTATCTAGCGGGGGGCCGAGATACGCAGTATTTT.

This clone was observed a few times. The chain links TRBV7-2 to TRBJ2-7, with a tentative D call TRBD1 (6 bases). Trimming cost V 6 bases and J 0 bases, with 12 bases left between them. CDR1 SGHTA and CDR2 FQGNSA come from the germline V gene. The CDR3 sequence is 14 residues long. CDR3 in DNA: TGTGCCAGCAGTTATCTAGGGGGCTCCTACGAGCAGTACTTC. Protein sequence: CASSYLGGSYEQYF.

This clone has just one count. This rearrangement joins TRBV5-1 to TRBJ2-5, with TRBD2 matching 8 bases. The CDR3 length is 14 residues. Germline V gives CDR1 SGHRS, CDR2 YFSETQ. The trim removed 4 bases at V and 5 bases at J, leaving 7 bases unmatched. The CDR3: CASSTGGPEETQYF. DNA of the CDR3: TGCGCCAGCAGCACGGGGGGGCCGGAGGAGACCCAGTACTTC. Full variable domain (remainder filled in from reference TRBV5-1 and TRBJ2-5): KAGVTQTPRYLIKTRGQQVTLSCSPISGHRSVSWYQQTPGQGLQFLFEYFSETQRNKGNFPGRFSGRQFSNSRSEMNVSTLELGDSALYLCASSTGGPEETQYFGPGTRLLVL.

The chain recombines TRBV19 with TRBJ2-7, with TRBD1 matching over 7 bases. J lost 3 bases, V lost 6 bases, and 5 bases had no gene match. In germline, CDR1 is LNHDA, CDR2 SQIVND (reference sequence). This CDR3 spans 13 amino acids. Here the CDR3 reads CASSQTGNYEQYF. As DNA, the CDR3 is TGTGCCAGTAGCCAGACAGGGAACTACGAGCAGTACTTC. The full variable domain, rest sourced from reference TRBV19 and TRBJ2-7, is DGGITQSPKYLFRKEGQNVTLSCEQNLNHDAMYWYRQDPGQGLRLIYYSQIVNDFQKGDIAEGYSVSREKKESFPLTVTSAQKNPTAFYLCASSQTGNYEQYFGPGTRLTVT.

The chain recombines TRBV21-1 with TRBJ2-7; the table's D gene call, TRBD2, was not cross checked with the DNA. TRBV21-1 is an annotated pseudogene. The CDR3 extends over 19 amino acids. The CDR3 DNA sequence: TGTGCCAGCAGCAAAGTGGGGCACCCCGGGACTAGCGGGAGCCACGAGCAGTACTTC. It encodes CASSKVGHPGTSGSHEQYF.

The chain has TRBV28 and TRBJ1-6; TRBD1 matches 12 bases. V lost 6 bases to trimming and J lost 0 bases; unmatched junction nucleotides: 3. Germline CDR1 is MDHEN and CDR2 is SYDVKM. The CDR3 is made up of 17 amino acids. The CDR3 sequence: CASRGTGGYSYNSPLHF. CDR3 nucleotides: TGTGCCAGCAGAGGGACAGGGGGCTACTCCTATAATTCACCCCTCCACTTT.